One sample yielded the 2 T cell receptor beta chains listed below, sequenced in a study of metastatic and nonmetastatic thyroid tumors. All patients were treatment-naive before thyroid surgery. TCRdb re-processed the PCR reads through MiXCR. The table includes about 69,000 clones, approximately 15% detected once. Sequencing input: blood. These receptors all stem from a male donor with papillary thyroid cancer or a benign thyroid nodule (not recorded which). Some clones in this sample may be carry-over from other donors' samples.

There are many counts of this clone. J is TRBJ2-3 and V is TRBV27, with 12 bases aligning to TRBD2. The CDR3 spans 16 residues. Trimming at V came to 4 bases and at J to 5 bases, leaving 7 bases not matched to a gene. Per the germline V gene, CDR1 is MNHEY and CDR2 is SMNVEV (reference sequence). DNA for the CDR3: TGTGCCAGCAGTTACCGACTAGCGGGAGAGGAAGATACGCAGTATTTT. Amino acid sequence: CASSYRLAGEEDTQYF.

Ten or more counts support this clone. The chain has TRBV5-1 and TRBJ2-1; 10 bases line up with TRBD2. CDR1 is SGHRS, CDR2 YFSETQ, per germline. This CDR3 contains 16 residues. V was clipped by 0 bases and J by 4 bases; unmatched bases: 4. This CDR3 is CASSLGLAGRYNEQFF. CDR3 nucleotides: TGCGCCAGCAGCTTGGGACTAGCGGGCCGATACAATGAGCAGTTCTTC.